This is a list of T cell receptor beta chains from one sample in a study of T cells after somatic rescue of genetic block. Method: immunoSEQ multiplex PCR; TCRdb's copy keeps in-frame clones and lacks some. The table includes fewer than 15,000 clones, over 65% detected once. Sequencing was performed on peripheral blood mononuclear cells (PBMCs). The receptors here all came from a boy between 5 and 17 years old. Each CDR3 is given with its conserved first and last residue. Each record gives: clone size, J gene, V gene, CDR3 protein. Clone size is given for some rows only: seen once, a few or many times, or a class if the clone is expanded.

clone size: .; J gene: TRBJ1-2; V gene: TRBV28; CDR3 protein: CASTLLGGAVMGYTF
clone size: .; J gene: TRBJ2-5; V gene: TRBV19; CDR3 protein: CASSIILKETQYF
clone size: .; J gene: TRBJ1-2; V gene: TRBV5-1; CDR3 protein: CASSLFPGKDYGYTF
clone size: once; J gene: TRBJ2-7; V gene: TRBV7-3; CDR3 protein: CASSSPEGVREQYF
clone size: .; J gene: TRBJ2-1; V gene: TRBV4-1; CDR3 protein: CASSQYRGDNEQFF
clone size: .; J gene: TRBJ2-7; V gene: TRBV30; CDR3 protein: CAWSLGLAVHEQYF
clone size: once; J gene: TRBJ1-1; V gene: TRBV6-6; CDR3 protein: CASSASGGPETEAFF
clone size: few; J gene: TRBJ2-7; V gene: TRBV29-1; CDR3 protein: CSVEATGWGRGSYEQYF
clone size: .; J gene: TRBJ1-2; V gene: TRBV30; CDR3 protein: CAWEGGKYGYTF
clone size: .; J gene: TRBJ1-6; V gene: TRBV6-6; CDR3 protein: CASRQGQGAVSPLHF
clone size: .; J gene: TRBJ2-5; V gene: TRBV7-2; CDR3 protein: CASSLSSGRAPEETQYF
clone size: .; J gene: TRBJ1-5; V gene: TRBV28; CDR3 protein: CASRTGNQPQHF
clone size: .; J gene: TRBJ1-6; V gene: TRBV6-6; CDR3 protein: CASSYSANSPLHF
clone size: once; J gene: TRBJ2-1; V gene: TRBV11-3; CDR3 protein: CASSFSTGSYNEQFF
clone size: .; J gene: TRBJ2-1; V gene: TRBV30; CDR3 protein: CAWSVASVAYNEQFF
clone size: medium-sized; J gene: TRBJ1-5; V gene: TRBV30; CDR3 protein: CAWSASRVGNQPQHF
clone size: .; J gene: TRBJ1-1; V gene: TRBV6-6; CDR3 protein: CASSAGTGAPEAFF
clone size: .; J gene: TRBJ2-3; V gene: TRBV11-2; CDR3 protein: CASSLKLGYPVSTDTQYF
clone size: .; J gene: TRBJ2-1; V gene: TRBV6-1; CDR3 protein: CASKLGNEQFF
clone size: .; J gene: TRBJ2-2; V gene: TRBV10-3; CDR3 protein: CAIGGLAGAGELFF
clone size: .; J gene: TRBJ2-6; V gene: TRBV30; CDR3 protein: CAWSFADRVSGANVLTF
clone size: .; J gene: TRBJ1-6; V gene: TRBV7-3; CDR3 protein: CASSTPPQSPLHF
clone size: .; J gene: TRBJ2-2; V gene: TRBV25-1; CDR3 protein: CASRRNGELFF
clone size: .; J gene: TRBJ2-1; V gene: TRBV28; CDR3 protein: CASSSSGAHNEQFF
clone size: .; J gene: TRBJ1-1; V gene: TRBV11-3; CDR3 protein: CASSLEGGTEAFF
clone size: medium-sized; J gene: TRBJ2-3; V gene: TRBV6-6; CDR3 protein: CASRGLGTQYF
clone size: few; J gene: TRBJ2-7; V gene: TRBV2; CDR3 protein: CASSKQTGNYEQYF
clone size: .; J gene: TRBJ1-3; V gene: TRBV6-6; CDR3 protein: CASSYSGVNSGNTIYF
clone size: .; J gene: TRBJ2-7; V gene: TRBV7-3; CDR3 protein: CASSFGPLSSYEQYF
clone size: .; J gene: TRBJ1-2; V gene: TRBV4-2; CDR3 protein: CASSQSSWLNYGYTF
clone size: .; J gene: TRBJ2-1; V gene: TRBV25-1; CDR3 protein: CASSVPGTASYNEQFF
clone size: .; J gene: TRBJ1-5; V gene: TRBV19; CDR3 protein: CASRDRGNQPQHF
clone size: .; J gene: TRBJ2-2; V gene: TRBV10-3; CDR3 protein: CAIRPSGGNTGELFF
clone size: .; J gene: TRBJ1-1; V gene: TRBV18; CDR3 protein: CASSYRVNTEAFF
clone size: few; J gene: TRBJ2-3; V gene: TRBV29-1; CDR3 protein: CSVLRLGGGTDTQYF
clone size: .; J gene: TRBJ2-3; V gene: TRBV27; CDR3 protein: CASSPTSGRANTQYF
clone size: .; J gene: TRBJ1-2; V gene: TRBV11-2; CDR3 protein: CASSLDQHLIYGYTF
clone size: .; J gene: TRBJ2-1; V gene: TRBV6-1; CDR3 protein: CASSEELAGDSYNEQFF
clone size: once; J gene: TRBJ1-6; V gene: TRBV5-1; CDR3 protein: CASSLGLNRQGANSPLHF
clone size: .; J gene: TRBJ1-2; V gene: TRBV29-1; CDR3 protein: CSVEDQDRGFYGYTF